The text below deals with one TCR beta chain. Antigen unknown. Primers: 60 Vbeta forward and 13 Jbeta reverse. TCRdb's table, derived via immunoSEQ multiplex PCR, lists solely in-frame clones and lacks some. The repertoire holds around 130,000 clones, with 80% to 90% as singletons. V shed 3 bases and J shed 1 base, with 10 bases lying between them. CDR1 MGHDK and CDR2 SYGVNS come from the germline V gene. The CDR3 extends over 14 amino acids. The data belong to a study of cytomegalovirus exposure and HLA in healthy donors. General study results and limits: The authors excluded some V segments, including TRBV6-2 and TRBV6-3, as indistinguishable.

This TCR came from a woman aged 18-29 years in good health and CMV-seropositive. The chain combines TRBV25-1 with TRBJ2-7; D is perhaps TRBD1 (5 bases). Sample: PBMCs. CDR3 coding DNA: TGTGCCAGCAGTGAGGGGCAGGGATCCTACGAGCAGTACTTC. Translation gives CASSEGQGSYEQYF.